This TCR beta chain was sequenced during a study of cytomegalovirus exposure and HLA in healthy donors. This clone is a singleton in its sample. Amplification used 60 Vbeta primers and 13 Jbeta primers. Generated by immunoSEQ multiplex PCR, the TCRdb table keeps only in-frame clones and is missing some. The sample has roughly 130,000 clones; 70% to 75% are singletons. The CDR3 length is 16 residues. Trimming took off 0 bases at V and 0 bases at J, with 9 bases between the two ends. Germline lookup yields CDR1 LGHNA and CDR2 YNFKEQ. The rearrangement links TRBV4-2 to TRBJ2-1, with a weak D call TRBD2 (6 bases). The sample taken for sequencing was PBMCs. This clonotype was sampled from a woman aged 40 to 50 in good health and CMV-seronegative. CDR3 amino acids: CASSQEPTSSYNEQFF. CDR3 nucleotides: TGTGCCAGCAGCCAAGAACCGACTAGCTCCTACAATGAGCAGTTCTTC.